This T cell receptor beta chain originates from a study of cytomegalovirus exposure and HLA in healthy donors. Overall study context: As an earlier analysis found, roughly 180 million T cells yielded around 110 million unique TCR beta sequences.

Study-wide findings and caveats: In vitro checks showed that a few CMV-associated chains really do target CMV antigens. Follow-up analysis later connected one missense variant in DCLRE1C with trimming of TCR beta V- and J-genes.

This PCR relied on a set of 60 Vbeta primers and 13 Jbeta primers. Data came from immunoSEQ multiplex PCR; TCRdb stores just in-frame clones and leaves some out. The data show 70,000 or so clones, roughly 71% seen once. As for this clone: Its antigen is unknown.

Trimming cost V 4 bases and J 6 bases, with 12 bases left between them. The germline V gene encodes CDR1 SGDLS and CDR2 YYNGEE. The CDR3 has 13 residues. This chain links TRBV9 with TRBJ2-3; no definite D call. The sequence came from a woman aged 55-69 years in good health and CMV-seropositive. The specimen was PBMCs. CDR3 nucleotide sequence: TGTGCCAGCAGCCTGCCCCCAACTGATACGCAGTATTTT. Translating gives CASSLPPTDTQYF.